This T cell receptor beta chain was retrieved from a study of blood T cell repertoires in COVID-19. Study-wide background: Whether acute or convalescent, the COVID-19 samples came from the United States, Italy and Spain. From T cells, B-cell-depleted T cells, or PBMCs came the material, which was cDNA or gDNA.

Original processing notes: Cell counts per sample came from amplifying reference gene primers. The table came from immunoSEQ multiplex PCR; TCRdb's copy has only in-frame clones and leaves some out. For V, J and clone size, that table is used; D and trimming come from the DNA. This sample has 110,000 or so clones; roughly 88% occur once, and the top ten carry roughly 8.1%. This TCR derives from a woman in her seventies who had recovered from COVID-19. Sequenced sample: peripheral blood.

The CDR3: CAWSPLAGELYTQYF. The DNA for the CDR3 is TGTGCCTGGAGCCCCCTAGCGGGAGAACTATATACGCAGTATTTT. The rearrangement links TRBV30 to TRBJ2-3; 10 bases match TRBD2. The length of the CDR3 is 15 residues. Trimming at V came to 3 bases and at J to 7 bases, leaving 10 bases not matched to a gene. Germline V lookup: CDR1 GTSNPN, CDR2 SVGIG (reference sequence).